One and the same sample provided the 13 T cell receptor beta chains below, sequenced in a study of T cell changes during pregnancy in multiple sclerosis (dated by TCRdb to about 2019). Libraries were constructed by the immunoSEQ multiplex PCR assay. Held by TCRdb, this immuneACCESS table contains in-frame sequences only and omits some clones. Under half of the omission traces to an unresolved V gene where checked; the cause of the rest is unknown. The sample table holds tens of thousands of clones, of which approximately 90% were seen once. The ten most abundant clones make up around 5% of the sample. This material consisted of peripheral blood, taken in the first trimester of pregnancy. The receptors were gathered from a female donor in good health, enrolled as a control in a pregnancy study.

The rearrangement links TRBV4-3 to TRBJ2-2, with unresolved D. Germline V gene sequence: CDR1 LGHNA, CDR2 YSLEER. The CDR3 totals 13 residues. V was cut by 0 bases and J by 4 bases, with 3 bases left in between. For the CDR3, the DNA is TGCGCCAGCAGCCAAGATCGCACCGGGGAGCTGTTTTTT. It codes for CASSQDRTGELFF.

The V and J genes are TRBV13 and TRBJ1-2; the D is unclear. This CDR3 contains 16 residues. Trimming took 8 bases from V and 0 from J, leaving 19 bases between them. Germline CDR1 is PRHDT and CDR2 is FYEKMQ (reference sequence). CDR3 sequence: CASAIVGEDANYGYTF. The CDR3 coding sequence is TGTGCCAGCGCCATCGTCGGGGAGGATGCTAACTATGGCTACACCTTC.

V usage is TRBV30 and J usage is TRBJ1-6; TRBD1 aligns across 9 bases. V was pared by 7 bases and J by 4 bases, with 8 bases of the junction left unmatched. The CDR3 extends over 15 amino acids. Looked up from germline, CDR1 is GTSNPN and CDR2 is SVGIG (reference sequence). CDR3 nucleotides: TGTGCCTTCAGACAGGGGGTCCCATATAATTCACCCCTCCACTTT. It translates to CAFRQGVPYNSPLHF.

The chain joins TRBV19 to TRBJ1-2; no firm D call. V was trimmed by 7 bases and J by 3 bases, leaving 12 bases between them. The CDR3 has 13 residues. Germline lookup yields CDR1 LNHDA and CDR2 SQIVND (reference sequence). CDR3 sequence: CASKPGTDYGYTF. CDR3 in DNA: TGTGCCAGTAAACCCGGAACAGACTATGGCTACACCTTC.

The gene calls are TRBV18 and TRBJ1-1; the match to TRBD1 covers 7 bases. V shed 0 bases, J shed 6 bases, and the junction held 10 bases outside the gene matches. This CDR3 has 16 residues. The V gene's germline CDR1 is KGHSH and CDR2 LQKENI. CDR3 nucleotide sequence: TGTGCCAGCTCACCACCGTGGTTGGGGCAGGGGGCTGAAGCTTTCTTT. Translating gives CASSPPWLGQGAEAFF.

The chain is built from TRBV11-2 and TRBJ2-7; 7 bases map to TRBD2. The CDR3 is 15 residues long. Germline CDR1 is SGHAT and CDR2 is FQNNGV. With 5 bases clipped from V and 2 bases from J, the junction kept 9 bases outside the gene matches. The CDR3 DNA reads TGTGCCAGCAGCCTCGGGGGGTCATGGACCTACGAGCAGTACTTC. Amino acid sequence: CASSLGGSWTYEQYF.

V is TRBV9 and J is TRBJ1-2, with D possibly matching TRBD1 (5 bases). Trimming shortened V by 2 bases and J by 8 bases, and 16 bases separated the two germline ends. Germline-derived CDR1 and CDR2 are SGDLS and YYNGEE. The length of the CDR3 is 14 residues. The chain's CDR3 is CASSVGGTSPGYTF. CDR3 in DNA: TGTGCCAGCAGCGTCGGTGGGACTTCGCCCGGCTACACCTTC. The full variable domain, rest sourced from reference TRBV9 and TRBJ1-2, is DSGVTQTPKHLITATGQRVTLRCSPRSGDLSVYWYQQSLDQGLQFLIQYYNGEERAKGNILERFSAQQFPDLHSELNLSSLELGDSALYFCASSVGGTSPGYTFGSGTRLTVV.

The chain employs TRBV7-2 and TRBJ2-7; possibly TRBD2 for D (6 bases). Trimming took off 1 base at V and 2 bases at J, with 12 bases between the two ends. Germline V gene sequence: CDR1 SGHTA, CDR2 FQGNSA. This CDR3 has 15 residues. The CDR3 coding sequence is TGTGCCAGCAGCTTAGGGCCTAGCGAACCCTACGAGCAGTACTTC. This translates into CASSLGPSEPYEQYF.

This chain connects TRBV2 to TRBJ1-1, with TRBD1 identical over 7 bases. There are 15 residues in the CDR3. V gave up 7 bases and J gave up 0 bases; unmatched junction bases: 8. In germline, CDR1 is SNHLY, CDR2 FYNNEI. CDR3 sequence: CASTATGTLNTEAFF. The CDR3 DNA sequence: TGTGCCAGCACCGCGACAGGGACGTTGAACACTGAAGCTTTCTTT.

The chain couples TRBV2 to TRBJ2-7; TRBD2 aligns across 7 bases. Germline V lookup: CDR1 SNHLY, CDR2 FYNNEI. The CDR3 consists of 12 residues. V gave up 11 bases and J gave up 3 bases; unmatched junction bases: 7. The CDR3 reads CAGSRDYYEQYF. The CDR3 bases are TGTGCCGGCTCCCGGGACTACTACGAGCAGTACTTC.

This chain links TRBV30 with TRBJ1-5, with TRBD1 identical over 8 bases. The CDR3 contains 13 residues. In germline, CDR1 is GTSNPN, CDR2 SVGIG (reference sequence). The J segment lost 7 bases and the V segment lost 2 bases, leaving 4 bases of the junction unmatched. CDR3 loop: CAWSMDRDQPQHF. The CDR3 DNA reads TGTGCCTGGAGTATGGACAGGGACCAGCCCCAGCATTTT.

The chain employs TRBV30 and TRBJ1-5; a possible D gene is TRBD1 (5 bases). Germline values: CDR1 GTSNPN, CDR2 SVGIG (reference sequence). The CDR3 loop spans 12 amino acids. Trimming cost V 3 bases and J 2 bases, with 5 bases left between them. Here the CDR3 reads CAWRQGNQPQHF. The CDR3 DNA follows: TGTGCCTGGAGACAGGGCAATCAGCCCCAGCATTTT.

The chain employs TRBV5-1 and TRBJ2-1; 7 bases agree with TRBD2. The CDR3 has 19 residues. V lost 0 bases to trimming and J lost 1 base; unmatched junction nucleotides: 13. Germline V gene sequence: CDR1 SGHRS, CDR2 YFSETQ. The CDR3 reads CASSLVSGPRLTSYNEQFF. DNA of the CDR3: TGCGCCAGCAGCTTGGTTAGCGGGCCAAGACTCACTTCCTACAATGAGCAGTTCTTC.